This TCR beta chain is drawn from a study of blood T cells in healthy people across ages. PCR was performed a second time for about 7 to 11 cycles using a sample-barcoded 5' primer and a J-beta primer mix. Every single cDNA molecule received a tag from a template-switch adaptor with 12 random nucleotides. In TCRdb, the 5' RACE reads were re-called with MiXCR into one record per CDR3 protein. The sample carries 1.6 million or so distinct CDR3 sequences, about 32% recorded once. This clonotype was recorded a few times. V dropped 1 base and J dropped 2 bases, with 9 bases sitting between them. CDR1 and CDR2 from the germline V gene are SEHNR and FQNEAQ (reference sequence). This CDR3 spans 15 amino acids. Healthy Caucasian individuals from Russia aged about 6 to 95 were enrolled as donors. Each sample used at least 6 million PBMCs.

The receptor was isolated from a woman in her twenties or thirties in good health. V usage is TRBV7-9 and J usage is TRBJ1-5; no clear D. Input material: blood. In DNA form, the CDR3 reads TGTGCCAGCAGCTTAGGGGAAAGTGGCAATCAGCCCCAGCATTTT. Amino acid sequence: CASSLGESGNQPQHF.